The clone carrying this T cell receptor beta chain occurred many times. Antigen unknown. This entry is derived from a study of beta chain features in type 1 diabetes. Background on the study: In age, gender and cell yields, patients were similar to healthy donors.

TCRB transcripts that were expressed got sequenced, as all of the isolated RNA had been reverse transcribed. The method was immunoSEQ multiplex PCR; TCRdb's version includes in-frame clones alone and lacks a portion of them. The repertoire holds about half a million clones, around 10% seen once, with about 0.045% in the top ten. Study results and limitations: Type 1 diabetes patients had TCRB CDR3s that were shorter (moderately but significantly so) in all four CD4+ subsets. PCR could preferentially amplify shorter templates, alike in patients and controls. There was a possibility that cDNA sequencing over-represented cells with high TCR expression.

Germline assignment: CDR1 MDHEN and CDR2 SYDVKM. V gave up 5 bases and J gave up 3 bases; unmatched junction bases: 10. The CDR3 is made up of 15 amino acids. The J gene is TRBJ2-7, the V gene TRBV28, with 7 bases that match TRBD1. This clonotype was obtained from a woman under 30 in good health. Sequencing was done on a sample of naive CD4+ T cells from blood. DNA of the CDR3: TGTGCCAGCAGTACCCCTGGGACAGCCAACTACGAGCAGTACGTC. The encoded protein is CASSTPGTANYEQYV.